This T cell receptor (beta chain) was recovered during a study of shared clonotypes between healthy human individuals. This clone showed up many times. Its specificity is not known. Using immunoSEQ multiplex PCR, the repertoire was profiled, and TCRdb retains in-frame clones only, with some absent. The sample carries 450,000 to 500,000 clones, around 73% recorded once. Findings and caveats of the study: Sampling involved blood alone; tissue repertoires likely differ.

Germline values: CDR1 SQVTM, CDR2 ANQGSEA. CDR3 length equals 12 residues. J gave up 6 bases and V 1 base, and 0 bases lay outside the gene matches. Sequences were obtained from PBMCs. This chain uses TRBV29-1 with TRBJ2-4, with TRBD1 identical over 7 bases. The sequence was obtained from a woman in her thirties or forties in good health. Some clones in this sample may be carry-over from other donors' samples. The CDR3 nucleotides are TGCAGCGTTGAAGGGGACAGAAACATTCAGTACTTC. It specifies CSVEGDRNIQYF.